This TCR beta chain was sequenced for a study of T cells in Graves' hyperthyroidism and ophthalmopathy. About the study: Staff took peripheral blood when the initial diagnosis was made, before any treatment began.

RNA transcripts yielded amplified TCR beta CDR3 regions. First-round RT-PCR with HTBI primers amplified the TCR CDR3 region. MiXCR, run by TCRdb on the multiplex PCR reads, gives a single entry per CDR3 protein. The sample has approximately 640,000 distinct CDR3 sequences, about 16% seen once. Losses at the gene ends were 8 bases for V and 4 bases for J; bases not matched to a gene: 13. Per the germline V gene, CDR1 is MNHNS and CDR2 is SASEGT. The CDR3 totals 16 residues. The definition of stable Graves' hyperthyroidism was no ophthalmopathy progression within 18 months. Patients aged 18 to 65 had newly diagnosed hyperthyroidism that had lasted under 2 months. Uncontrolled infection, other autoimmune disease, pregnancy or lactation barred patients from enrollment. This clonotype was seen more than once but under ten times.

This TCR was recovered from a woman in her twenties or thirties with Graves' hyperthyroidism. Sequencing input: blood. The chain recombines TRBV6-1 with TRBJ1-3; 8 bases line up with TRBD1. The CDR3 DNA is TGTGCCAGCCATGAACGAGGCAGGGGGCACGGAAACACCATATATTTT. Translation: CASHERGRGHGNTIYF.